This TCR beta chain was documented in a study of cytomegalovirus exposure and HLA in healthy donors. Trimming pared 3 bases from V and 0 bases from J, leaving 8 bases between. CDR3 length equals 14 residues. Germline-derived CDR1 and CDR2 are LNHDA and SQIVND (reference sequence). Findings of the study overall: A later examination showed that TCR association rates differed by HLA locus, with DRB1 most and HLA-C fewest.

The primer mix had 60 Vbeta and 13 Jbeta primers. The data were produced by immunoSEQ multiplex PCR, yet TCRdb's version contains in-frame clones alone and is incomplete. In the table there are about 150,000 clones, more than 65% of which are singletons. Comments on this clone: Antigen: not known.

The chain couples TRBV19 to TRBJ1-1, with D uncertain. The TCR was taken from a man aged 25-45 years in good health and CMV-seropositive. Sequencing was carried out using PBMCs. The CDR3 loop is CASSIQDMNTEAFF. Written as DNA, the CDR3 is TGTGCCAGTAGTATCCAGGATATGAACACTGAAGCTTTCTTT.